The 7 T cell receptor beta chains below were found in one sample sequenced in a study of T cells in Graves' hyperthyroidism and ophthalmopathy. Amplified regions were TCR beta CDR3 sequences from RNA transcripts. HTBI primers were used for first-round RT-PCR of the TCR CDR3. TCRdb ran MiXCR on the multiplex PCR reads and lists one entry per CDR3 protein. This sample yields 93,000 or so distinct CDR3 sequences, of which 40% to 50% are seen a single time; about 26% belongs to the top ten. The source material was blood. Receptor source: a man in his forties or fifties with Graves' hyperthyroidism.

In its sample, this clonotype was seen many times. The chain joins TRBV5-4 to TRBJ1-2; D is possibly TRBD1 (5 bases). V was trimmed by 0 bases and J by 5 bases, leaving 8 bases between them. Per germline, CDR1 SGHNT and CDR2 YYREEE (reference sequence). CDR3 length: 13 amino acids. The DNA of the CDR3 is TGTGCCAGCAGCTTGGGGGGCGCGTATGGCTACACCTTC. It specifies CASSLGGAYGYTF.

Many counts were recorded for this clonotype. The CDR3 nucleotides are TGTGCCAGCAGCTCCTCCGGAAGGGGACCCTCCTACGAGCAGTACTTC. Protein sequence: CASSSSGRGPSYEQYF. The V and J genes are TRBV7-8 and TRBJ2-7; the D gene could be TRBD1 or TRBD2 (5 bases each). The CDR3 sequence is 16 residues long. Trimming left V 4 bases short and J 0 bases short, with 16 bases between. Germline V gene lookup returns CDR1 SGHVS and CDR2 FQNEAQ. Supplemented by reference TRBV7-8 and TRBJ2-7, the full variable domain reads GAGVSQSPRYKVAKRGQDVALRCDPISGHVSLFWYQQALGQGPEFLTYFQNEAQLDKSGLPSDRFFAERPEGSVSTLKIQRTQQEDSAVYLCASSSSGRGPSYEQYFGPGTRLTVT.

This chain links TRBV5-4 with TRBJ2-7; D may correspond to TRBD1 or TRBD2 (6 bases each). Germline CDR1 SGHNT, CDR2 YYREEE (reference sequence). The CDR3 is 14 amino acids. The germline V and J ends were trimmed by 4 bases and 5 bases, with 16 bases remaining between them. The CDR3 DNA is TGTGCCAGCAGCCAAGGACGGGGGCCACACGAGCAGTACTTC. This translates into CASSQGRGPHEQYF.

This clonotype was seen repeatedly, ten times or more. V is TRBV24-1 and J is TRBJ2-1; D is perhaps TRBD1 (6 bases). Trimming pared 7 bases from V and 0 bases from J, leaving 21 bases between. The V gene's germline CDR1 is KGHDR and CDR2 SFDVKD. The CDR3 is 18 residues long. CDR3: CATSRSTGLLSSYNEQFF. The DNA of the CDR3 is TGTGCCACCAGCCGATCGACAGGACTTCTTAGCTCCTACAATGAGCAGTTCTTC.

This clonotype occurred many times. The chain links TRBV5-5 to TRBJ2-7; tentatively, D is TRBD2 (5 bases). Germline V gene data show CDR1 as SGHKS and CDR2 as YYEKEE (reference sequence). The CDR3 sequence is 14 residues long. V shed 0 bases and J shed 5 bases, with 12 bases lying between them. The CDR3 reads CASSLAGEGHEQYF. In DNA form, the CDR3 reads TGTGCCAGCAGCTTGGCTGGTGAGGGCCACGAGCAGTACTTC.

The count of this clonotype is one. At one end, the junction sequence differs from germline, possibly due to a read error. The chain couples TRBV7-9 to TRBJ2-1; 7 positions match TRBD1. This CDR3 has 16 residues. Germline CDR1 reads SEHNR; CDR2 reads FQNEAQ (reference sequence). Here the CDR3 reads CAGSQDRDRAYNEQFF. CDR3 sequence (DNA): TGTGCCGGCAGCCAAGACCGGGACAGAGCGTACAATGAGCAGTTCTTC.

Concerning this clonotype: Its ends do not fully match the called genes, so a read error is possible. V is TRBV7-7 and J is TRBJ2-1; D may be TRBD1 or TRBD2 (6 bases each). There are 16 residues in the CDR3. From germline, CDR1 is SSHAT and CDR2 FNYEAQ (reference sequence). The DNA for the CDR3 is TGTGTTAGCAGCTTACTAGCTGGAGGGGGGTACAACGAGCAGTTCTTC. Translation gives CVSSLLAGGGYNEQFF.